Included here is one T cell receptor (beta chain) sequence, with context. The junction does not match germline at one end; this may be a read error. TCRdb re-analysed the PCR reads in MiXCR, keeping a single row per CDR3 protein. The table lists about 510,000 distinct CDR3 sequences, about a fifth of them singletons, with 0.7% to 0.95% in the top ten. Germline V gene sequence: CDR1 MDHEN, CDR2 SYDVKM. The CDR3 loop spans 15 amino acids. The data were obtained in a study of molecular identifiers for immune sequencing clone quantification. The clonotype was recovered from a human donor in good health. Some libraries in this study had Jurkat cell RNA spiked in. The sample taken for sequencing was naive CD8+ T cells from blood, with Jurkat cell RNA spiked in. Subset described: FACS-sorted CD8+CD4-CCR7+CD45RA+ naive T cells. The rearrangement uses TRBV28 and TRBJ1-4; D gene ambiguous. The CDR3: CASSAHPGGGERLFF. The CDR3 bases are TGTGCCAGCAGTGCCCACCCGGGAGGCGGTGAAAGACTGTTTTTT.